The clone carrying this TCR beta chain was detected once. Its antigen is unidentified. TCRdb analysed the reads with MiXCR anew, one entry per CDR3 protein. The sample carries about 770,000 distinct CDR3 sequences, roughly 29% recorded once. The source of the sample is a study of T cell repertoires in cytomegalovirus infection. Study in general: Selection of CMV epitopes for the study included recently identified HLA-C-restricted and well-studied HLA-B-restricted ones. Based on public TCR beta signatures, there were indications of CMV infection and of a matching HLA type. The study, taken as a whole, reports: The ex vivo response was dominated by HLA-C-restricted CMV-specific TCR beta clonotypes. Of the TCR beta families, the public ones yielded a cumulative frequency that identified carriers of CMV plus the relevant HLA.

The source is a human donor in good health (CMV status not recorded). Some clones in this sample may be carry-over from other donors' samples. Specimen: cultured CD8+ T cells from PBMCs, collected from culture after CMV antigen stimulation.

The CDR3 DNA sequence: TGTGCCAGCATCTCACCAGCGGGGGGGCAATCAGAGACCCAGTACTTC. It translates to CASISPAGGQSETQYF. The V call is TRBV27, the J call TRBJ2-5, with 10 bases that match TRBD2. V lost 7 bases and J lost 4; bases outside the gene matches: 12. CDR1 and CDR2 (germline): MNHEY, SMNVEV (reference sequence). The CDR3 sequence is 16 residues long.